This T cell receptor beta chain was recorded in a study of blood T cell repertoires in COVID-19. Original data processing: By means of reference gene primer amplification, nucleated cell counts were estimated. Here immunoSEQ multiplex PCR was the method, and the copy in TCRdb shows in-frame clones only, minus some. V, J and clone size are taken as reported in that table, and D and trimming were inferred from the DNA itself. The table includes approximately 190,000 clones, approximately 83% detected once. Trimming pared 4 bases from V and 2 bases from J, leaving 12 bases between. The CDR3 contains 15 residues. From germline, CDR1 is MNHEY and CDR2 SVGAGI.

The sequence was collected from a middle-aged man who had recovered from COVID-19. Source material: PBMCs or T cells enriched from blood (not recorded which). The chain has TRBV6-5 and TRBJ1-5, with D possibly being TRBD1 (5 bases). The CDR3 here is CASSSHGQGNQPQHF. CDR3 bases: TGTGCCAGCAGTTCGCACGGACAAGGCAATCAGCCCCAGCATTTT.